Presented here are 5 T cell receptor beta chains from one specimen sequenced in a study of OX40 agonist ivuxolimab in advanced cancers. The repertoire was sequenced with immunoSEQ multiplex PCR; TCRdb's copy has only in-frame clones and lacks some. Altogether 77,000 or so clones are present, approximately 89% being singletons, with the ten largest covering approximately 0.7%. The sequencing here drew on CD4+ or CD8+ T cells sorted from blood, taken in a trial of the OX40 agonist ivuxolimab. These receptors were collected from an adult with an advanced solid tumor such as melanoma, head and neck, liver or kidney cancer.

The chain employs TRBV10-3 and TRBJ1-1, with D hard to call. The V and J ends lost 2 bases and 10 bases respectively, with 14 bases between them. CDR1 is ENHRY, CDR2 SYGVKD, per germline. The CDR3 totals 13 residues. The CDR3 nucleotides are TGTGCCATCAGTGAGCAGTTACGGAGGGTAGCTTTCTTT. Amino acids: CAISEQLRRVAFF.

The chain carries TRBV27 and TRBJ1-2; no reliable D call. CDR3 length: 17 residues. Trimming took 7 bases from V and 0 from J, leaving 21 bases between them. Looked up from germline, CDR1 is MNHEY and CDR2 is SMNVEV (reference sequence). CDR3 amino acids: CASMPSNVLYSNYGYTF. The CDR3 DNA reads TGTGCCAGCATGCCCTCTAATGTGCTATATTCTAACTATGGCTACACCTTC.

This CDR3 reads CASSLTTGRTDTQYF. CDR3 in DNA: TGTGCCAGCAGCTTAACCACAGGCCGCACAGATACGCAGTATTTT. The chain combines TRBV7-3 with TRBJ2-3, with D tentatively TRBD1 (5 bases). CDR3 size: 15 residues. The germline V and J ends were trimmed by 0 bases and 1 base, with 8 bases remaining between them. Germline CDR1 and CDR2: SGHTA and FQGTGA.

The CDR3, as DNA: TGTGCCAGCAGCAAATCGGCCGGGACAGGGGGACGGGGGCCCCAGCATTTT. Translating it yields CASSKSAGTGGRGPQHF. This chain joins TRBV5-6 and TRBJ1-5; 11 positions match TRBD1. This CDR3 region has 17 residues. Germline V gene sequence: CDR1 SGHDT, CDR2 YYEEEE. The V gene end was trimmed by 4 bases and the J gene end by 9 bases; junction bases not matched to a gene: 15.

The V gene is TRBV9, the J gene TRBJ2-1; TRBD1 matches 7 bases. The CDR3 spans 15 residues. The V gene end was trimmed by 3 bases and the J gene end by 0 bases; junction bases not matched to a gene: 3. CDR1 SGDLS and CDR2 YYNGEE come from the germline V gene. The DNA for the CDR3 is TGTGCCAGCAGCGCGACAGGGATCTCCTACAATGAGCAGTTCTTC. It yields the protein CASSATGISYNEQFF.